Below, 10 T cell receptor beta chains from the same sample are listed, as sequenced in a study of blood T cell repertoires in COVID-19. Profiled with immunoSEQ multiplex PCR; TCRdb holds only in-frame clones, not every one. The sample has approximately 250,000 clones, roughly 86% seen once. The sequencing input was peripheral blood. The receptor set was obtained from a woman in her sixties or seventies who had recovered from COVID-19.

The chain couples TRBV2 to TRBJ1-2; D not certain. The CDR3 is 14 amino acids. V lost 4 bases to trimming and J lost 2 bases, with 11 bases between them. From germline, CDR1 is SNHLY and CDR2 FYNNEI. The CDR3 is CASSGDSSNYGYTF. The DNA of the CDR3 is TGTGCCAGCAGTGGTGACTCCTCGAACTATGGCTACACCTTC. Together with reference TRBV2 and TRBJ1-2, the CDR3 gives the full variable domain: EPEVTQTPSHQVTQMGQEVILRCVPISNHLYFYWYRQILGQKVEFLVSFYNNEISEKSEIFDDQFSVERPDGSNFTLKIRSTKLEDSAMYFCASSGDSSNYGYTFGSGTRLTVV.

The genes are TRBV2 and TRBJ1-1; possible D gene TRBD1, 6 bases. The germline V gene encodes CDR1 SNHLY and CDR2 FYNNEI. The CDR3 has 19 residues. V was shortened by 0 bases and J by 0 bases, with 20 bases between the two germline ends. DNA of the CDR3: TGTGCCAGCAGTGAAGCGGGCCCGGGAAGGACAGAAATGAACACTGAAGCTTTCTTT. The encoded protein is CASSEAGPGRTEMNTEAFF. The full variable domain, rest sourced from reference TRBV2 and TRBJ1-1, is EPEVTQTPSHQVTQMGQEVILRCVPISNHLYFYWYRQILGQKVEFLVSFYNNEISEKSEIFDDQFSVERPDGSNFTLKIRSTKLEDSAMYFCASSEAGPGRTEMNTEAFFGQGTRLTVV.

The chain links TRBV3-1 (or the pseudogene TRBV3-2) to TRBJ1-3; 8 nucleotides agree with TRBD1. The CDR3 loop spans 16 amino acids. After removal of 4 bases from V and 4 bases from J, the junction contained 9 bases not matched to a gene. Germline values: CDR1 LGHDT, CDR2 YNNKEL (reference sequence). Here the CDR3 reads CASSLPTGAGGNTIYF. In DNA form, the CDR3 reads TGTGCCAGCAGCCTCCCGACAGGGGCCGGCGGAAACACCATATATTTT.

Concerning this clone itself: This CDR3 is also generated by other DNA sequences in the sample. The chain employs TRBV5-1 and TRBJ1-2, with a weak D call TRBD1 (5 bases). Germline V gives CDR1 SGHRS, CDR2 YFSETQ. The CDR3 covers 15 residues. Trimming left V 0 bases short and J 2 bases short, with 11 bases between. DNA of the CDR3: TGCGCCAGCAGCTTGGCCACGGGGGGGAACTATGGCTACACCTTC. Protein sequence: CASSLATGGNYGYTF.

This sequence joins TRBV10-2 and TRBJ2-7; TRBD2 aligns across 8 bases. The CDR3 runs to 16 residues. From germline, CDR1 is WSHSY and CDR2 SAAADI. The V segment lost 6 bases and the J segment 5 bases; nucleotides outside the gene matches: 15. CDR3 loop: CASRGRRGAPGDEQYF. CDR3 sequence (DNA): TGCGCCAGCAGGGGGAGGCGGGGGGCACCCGGCGACGAGCAGTACTTC.

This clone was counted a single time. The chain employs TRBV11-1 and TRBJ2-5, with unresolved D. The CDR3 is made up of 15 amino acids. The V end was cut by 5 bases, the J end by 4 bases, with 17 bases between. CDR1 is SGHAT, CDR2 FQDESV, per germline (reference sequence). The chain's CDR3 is CASSPQLNRRETQYF. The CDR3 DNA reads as TGTGCCAGCAGCCCTCAACTCAACCGCCGAGAGACCCAGTACTTC.

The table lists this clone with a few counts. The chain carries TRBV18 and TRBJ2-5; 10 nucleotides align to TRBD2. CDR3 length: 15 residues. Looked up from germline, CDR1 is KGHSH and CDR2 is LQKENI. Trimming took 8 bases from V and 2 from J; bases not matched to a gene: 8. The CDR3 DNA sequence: TGTGCCAGCCAAAGCGGGGGGGCAAAACAAGAGACCCAGTACTTC. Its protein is CASQSGGAKQETQYF. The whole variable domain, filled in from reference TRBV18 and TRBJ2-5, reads NAGVMQNPRHLVRRRGQEARLRCSPMKGHSHVYWYRQLPEEGLKFMVYLQKENIIDESGMPKERFSAEFPKEGPSILRIQQVVRGDSAAYFCASQSGGAKQETQYFGPGTRLLVL.

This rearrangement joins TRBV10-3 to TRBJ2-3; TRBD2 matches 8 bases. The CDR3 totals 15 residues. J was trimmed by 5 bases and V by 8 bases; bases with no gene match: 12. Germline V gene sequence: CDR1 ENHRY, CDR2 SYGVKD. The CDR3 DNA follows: TGTGCCATCGGGGTTCCGGGGGGGCGTGAAGATACGCAGTATTTT. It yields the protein CAIGVPGGREDTQYF.

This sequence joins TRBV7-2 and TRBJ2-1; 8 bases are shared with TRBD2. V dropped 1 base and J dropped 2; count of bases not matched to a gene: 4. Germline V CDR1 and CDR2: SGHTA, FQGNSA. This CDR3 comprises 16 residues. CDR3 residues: CASSLGGGGPYNEQFF. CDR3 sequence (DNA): TGTGCCAGCAGCTTAGGTGGCGGGGGGCCCTACAATGAGCAGTTCTTC.

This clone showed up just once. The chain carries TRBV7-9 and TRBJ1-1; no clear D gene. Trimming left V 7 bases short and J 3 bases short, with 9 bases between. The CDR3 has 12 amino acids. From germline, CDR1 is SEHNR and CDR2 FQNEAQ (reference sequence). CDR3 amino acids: CASTRSDTEAFF. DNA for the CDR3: TGTGCCAGCACGCGGAGTGACACTGAAGCTTTCTTT. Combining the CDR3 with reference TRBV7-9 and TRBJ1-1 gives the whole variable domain DTGVSQNPRHKITKRGQNVTFRCDPISEHNRLYWYRQTLGQGPEFLTYFQNEAQLEKSRLLSDRFSAERPKGSFSTLEIQRTEQGDSAMYLCASTRSDTEAFFGQGTRLTVV.